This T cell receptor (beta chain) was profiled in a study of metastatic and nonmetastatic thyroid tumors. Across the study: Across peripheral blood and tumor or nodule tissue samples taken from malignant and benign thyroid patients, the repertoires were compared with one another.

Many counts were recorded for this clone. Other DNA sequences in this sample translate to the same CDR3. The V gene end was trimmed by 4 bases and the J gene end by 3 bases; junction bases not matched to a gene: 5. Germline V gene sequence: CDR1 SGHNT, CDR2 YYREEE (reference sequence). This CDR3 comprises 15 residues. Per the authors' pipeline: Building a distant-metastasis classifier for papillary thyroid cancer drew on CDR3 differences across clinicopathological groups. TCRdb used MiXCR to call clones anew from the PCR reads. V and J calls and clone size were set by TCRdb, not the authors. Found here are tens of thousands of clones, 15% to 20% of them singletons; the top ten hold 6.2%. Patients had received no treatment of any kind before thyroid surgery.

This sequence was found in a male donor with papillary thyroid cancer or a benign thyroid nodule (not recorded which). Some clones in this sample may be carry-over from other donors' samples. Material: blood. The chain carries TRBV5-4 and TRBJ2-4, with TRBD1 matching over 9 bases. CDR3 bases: TGTGCCAGCAGCCGGGACAGGGACGACAAAAACATTCAGTACTTC. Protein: CASSRDRDDKNIQYF.